The clone carrying this T cell receptor beta chain was counted a few times. Its antigen is not identified. These data are taken from a study of T cell responses to AZD1222 COVID-19 vaccine. Per germline, CDR1 GTSNPN and CDR2 SVGIG (reference sequence). The CDR3 is made up of 12 amino acids. V trimming: 1 base; J trimming: 6 bases; junction bases outside the gene matches: 0. Libraries were prepared by immunoSEQ multiplex PCR; TCRdb keeps only in-frame clonotypes and omits some of them. The sample gives 95,000 to 130,000 clones, around 88% of which show up once; 8% to 10% is in the top ten. Points from the study as a whole: A mostly white British donor set with more females was recruited, and clonal diversity was possibly underestimated. The study found vaccine-associated CD4 TCRs spanning spike, dominant at 160-218 and 743-854. Scientists sampled the repertoires only once the peak T cell response had passed. Baseline serology detected seropositivity in only six AZD1222 recipients.

The rearrangement joins TRBV30 to TRBJ1-5, with 7 bases that match TRBD1. The receptor comes from an adult in good health. The sequenced sample was peripheral blood, obtained on day 0 of AZD1222 vaccination. CDR3 sequence reads: CAWSDRGQPQHF. Here the CDR3 DNA reads TGTGCCTGGAGTGACAGGGGTCAGCCCCAGCATTTT.